This entry concerns a single TCR beta chain. A read error may produce the germline difference seen at one junction end. These data are taken from a study of blood T cells in healthy people across ages. The CDR3 contains 14 residues. It was with a sample-barcoded 5' primer and a J-beta primer mix that a second PCR of roughly 7 to 12 cycles was run. MiXCR, run by TCRdb on the 5' RACE reads, gives a single entry per CDR3 protein. The sample holds around 790,000 distinct CDR3 sequences, under 45% seen once. This chain uses TRBV12-3 or TRBV12-4 with TRBJ2-1; perhaps TRBD2 as D (7 bases). The sample consisted of blood. The sequence was obtained from a man aged 55 to 70 in good health. CDR3 loop: CASSRGGSHNEQFF. DNA for the CDR3: TGTGCCAGCAGCCGCGGGGGCTCCCACAATGAGCAGTTCTTC.